This T cell receptor beta chain was observed in a study of blood T cell repertoires in COVID-19. Study-level background: Samples of COVID-19 (acute and convalescent) were obtained from the United States, Italy and Spain. PBMCs, B-cell-depleted T cells, or T cells provided the cDNA or gDNA that made up the material.

CDR1 LGHDT and CDR2 YNNKEL come from the germline V gene (reference sequence). Trimming removed 4 bases from V and 1 base from J, with 13 bases in between. The CDR3 extends over 15 amino acids. Original data processing: Amplified reference gene primers provided the basis for estimating nucleated cell counts. This table comes from immunoSEQ multiplex PCR, and its TCRdb copy is limited to in-frame clones, with some not included. That table is the source of V, J and clone size, and D and trimming were worked out from the DNA. Altogether fewer than 85,000 clones are present, less than 80% being singletons, with the ten largest covering about 26%.

This chain joins TRBV3-1 (or the pseudogene TRBV3-2) and TRBJ1-1; D is ambiguous. The TCR sequence derives from a man aged 55 to 70 with active or convalescent COVID-19. Sequencing was carried out using peripheral blood. CDR3 sequence: CASSPTHGPNTEAFF. CDR3 nucleotides: TGTGCCAGCAGCCCCACTCACGGTCCGAACACTGAAGCTTTCTTT.